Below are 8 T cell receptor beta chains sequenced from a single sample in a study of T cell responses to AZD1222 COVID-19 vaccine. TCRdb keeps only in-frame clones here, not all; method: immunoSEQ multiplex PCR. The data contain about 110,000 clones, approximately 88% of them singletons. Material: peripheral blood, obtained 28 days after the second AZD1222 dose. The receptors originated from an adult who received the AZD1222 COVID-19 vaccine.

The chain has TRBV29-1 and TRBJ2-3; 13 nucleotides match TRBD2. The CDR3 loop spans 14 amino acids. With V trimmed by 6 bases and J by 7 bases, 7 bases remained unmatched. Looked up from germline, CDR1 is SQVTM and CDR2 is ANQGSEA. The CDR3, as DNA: TGCAGCGTGGGTACTAGCGGGGGGGTAAATACGCAGTATTTT. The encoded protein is CSVGTSGGVNTQYF.

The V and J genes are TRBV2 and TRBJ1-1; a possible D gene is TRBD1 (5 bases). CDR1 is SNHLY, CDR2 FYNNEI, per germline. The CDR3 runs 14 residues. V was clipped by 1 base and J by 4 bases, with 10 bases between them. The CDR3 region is CASSEEGLITEAFF. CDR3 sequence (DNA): TGTGCCAGCAGTGAAGAGGGGTTGATCACTGAAGCTTTCTTT.

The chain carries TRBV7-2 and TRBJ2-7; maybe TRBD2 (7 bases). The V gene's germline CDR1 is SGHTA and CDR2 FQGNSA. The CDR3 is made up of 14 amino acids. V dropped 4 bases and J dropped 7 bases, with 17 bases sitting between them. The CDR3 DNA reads TGTGCCAGCAGCTGGCTGGGGGGGCCCGCAGAGCAGTACTTC. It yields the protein CASSWLGGPAEQYF.

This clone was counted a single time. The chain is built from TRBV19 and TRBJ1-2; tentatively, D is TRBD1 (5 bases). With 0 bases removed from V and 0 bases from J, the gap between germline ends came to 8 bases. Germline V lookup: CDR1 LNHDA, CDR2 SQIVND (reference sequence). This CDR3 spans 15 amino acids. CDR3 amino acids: CASSIETAANYGYTF. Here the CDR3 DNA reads TGTGCCAGTAGTATAGAGACAGCTGCTAACTATGGCTACACCTTC. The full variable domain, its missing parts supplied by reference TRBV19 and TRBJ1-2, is DGGITQSPKYLFRKEGQNVTLSCEQNLNHDAMYWYRQDPGQGLRLIYYSQIVNDFQKGDIAEGYSVSREKKESFPLTVTSAQKNPTAFYLCASSIETAANYGYTFGSGTRLTVV.

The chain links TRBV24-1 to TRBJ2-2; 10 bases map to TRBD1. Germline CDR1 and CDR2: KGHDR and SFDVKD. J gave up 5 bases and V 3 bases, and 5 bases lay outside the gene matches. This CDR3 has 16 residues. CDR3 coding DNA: TGTGCCACCAGTGATACCGGGACAGGGGTAACCGGGGAGCTGTTTTTT. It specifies CATSDTGTGVTGELFF.

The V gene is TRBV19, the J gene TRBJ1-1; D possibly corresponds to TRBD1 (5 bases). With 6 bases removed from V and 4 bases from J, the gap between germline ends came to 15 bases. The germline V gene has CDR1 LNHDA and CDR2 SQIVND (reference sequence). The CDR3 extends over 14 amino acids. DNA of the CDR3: TGTGCCAGTAGACCCTCCGGGGCGCGCACTGAAGCTTTCTTT. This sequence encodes CASRPSGARTEAFF.

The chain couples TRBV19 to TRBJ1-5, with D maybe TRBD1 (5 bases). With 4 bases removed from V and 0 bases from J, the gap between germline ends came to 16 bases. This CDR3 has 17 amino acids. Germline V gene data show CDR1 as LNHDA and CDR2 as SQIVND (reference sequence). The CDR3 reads CASSNGAGIYSNQPQHF. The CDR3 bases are TGTGCCAGTAGTAATGGGGCAGGGATCTATAGCAATCAGCCCCAGCATTTT.

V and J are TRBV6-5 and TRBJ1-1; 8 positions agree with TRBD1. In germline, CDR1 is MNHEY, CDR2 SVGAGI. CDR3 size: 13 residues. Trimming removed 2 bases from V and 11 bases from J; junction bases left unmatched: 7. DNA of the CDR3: TGTGCCAGCAGTTACGGACAGGGAACCGCGGCTTTCTTT. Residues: CASSYGQGTAAFF.